This T cell receptor beta chain was sequenced in a study of CD8 T cells in ankylosing spondylitis (dated by TCRdb to about 2017). About the investigation overall: To find TCR variants linked to disease, the study profiled T cell receptor beta repertoires in ankylosing spondylitis patients and healthy donors. Peripheral blood samples were taken, and synovial fluid was additionally collected from ankylosing spondylitis patients. The full study cohort comprised around 25 ankylosing spondylitis patients and 85 to 120 healthy donors.

This clonotype was found a few times. Its cognate antigen has yet to be identified. The input lacks base qualities; no much larger clone sits a single base away. Taken from the germline V gene, the CDR1 and CDR2 loops are SQVTM and ANQGSEA. Its CDR3 holds 14 amino acids, cysteine through phenylalanine. The DNA shown is the 42-base CDR3, in frame from base 1. Cut back by 6 bases and 6 bases, the V and J ends lie 17 bases apart. Instrument on record: Illumina HiSeq 2500. TCR beta libraries were prepared by quantitative 5'-RACE with molecular barcodes. In the authors' own workflow: To identify disease-linked TCR variants, a new computational method was used, one built on a probabilistic model of VDJ rearrangement. TCRdb trimmed the raw reads at Q25, called clones with MiXCR and kept productive beta chains. CDR3 protein sequences are deduplicated, and each keeps its most common genes and DNA. These V and J calls are TCRdb output, not the study's own analysis. For this sample there are about 750,000 distinct CDR3 sequences; around 20% appear just once. The ten biggest clones cover 15% to 20% of the sample.

The full study reports these points: Some TCR beta motif variants had previously been reported in synovial fluid and blood of reactive arthritis patients, which suggested common disease-initiation mechanisms. A TCR beta motif of fewer than 10 highly homologous amino acid variants appeared characteristic of blood from ankylosing spondylitis patients. The disease-linked clones showed a CD8+ phenotype and occurred at relatively low frequencies in peripheral blood. According to the report, matched synovial fluid samples from ankylosing spondylitis patients were significantly enriched for the disease-linked clones.

The sequence derives from a male donor with ankylosing spondylitis. The sequence joins TRBV29-1 to TRBJ2-2; the D gene remains uncertain. Sequencing was done on a sample of blood, either unsorted or a sorted T cell fraction (not recorded which). The DNA reads as follows: TGCAGCGTACGACAAGGGCCCACCGCCGGGGAGCTGTTTTTT. It translates to CSVRQGPTAGELFF.